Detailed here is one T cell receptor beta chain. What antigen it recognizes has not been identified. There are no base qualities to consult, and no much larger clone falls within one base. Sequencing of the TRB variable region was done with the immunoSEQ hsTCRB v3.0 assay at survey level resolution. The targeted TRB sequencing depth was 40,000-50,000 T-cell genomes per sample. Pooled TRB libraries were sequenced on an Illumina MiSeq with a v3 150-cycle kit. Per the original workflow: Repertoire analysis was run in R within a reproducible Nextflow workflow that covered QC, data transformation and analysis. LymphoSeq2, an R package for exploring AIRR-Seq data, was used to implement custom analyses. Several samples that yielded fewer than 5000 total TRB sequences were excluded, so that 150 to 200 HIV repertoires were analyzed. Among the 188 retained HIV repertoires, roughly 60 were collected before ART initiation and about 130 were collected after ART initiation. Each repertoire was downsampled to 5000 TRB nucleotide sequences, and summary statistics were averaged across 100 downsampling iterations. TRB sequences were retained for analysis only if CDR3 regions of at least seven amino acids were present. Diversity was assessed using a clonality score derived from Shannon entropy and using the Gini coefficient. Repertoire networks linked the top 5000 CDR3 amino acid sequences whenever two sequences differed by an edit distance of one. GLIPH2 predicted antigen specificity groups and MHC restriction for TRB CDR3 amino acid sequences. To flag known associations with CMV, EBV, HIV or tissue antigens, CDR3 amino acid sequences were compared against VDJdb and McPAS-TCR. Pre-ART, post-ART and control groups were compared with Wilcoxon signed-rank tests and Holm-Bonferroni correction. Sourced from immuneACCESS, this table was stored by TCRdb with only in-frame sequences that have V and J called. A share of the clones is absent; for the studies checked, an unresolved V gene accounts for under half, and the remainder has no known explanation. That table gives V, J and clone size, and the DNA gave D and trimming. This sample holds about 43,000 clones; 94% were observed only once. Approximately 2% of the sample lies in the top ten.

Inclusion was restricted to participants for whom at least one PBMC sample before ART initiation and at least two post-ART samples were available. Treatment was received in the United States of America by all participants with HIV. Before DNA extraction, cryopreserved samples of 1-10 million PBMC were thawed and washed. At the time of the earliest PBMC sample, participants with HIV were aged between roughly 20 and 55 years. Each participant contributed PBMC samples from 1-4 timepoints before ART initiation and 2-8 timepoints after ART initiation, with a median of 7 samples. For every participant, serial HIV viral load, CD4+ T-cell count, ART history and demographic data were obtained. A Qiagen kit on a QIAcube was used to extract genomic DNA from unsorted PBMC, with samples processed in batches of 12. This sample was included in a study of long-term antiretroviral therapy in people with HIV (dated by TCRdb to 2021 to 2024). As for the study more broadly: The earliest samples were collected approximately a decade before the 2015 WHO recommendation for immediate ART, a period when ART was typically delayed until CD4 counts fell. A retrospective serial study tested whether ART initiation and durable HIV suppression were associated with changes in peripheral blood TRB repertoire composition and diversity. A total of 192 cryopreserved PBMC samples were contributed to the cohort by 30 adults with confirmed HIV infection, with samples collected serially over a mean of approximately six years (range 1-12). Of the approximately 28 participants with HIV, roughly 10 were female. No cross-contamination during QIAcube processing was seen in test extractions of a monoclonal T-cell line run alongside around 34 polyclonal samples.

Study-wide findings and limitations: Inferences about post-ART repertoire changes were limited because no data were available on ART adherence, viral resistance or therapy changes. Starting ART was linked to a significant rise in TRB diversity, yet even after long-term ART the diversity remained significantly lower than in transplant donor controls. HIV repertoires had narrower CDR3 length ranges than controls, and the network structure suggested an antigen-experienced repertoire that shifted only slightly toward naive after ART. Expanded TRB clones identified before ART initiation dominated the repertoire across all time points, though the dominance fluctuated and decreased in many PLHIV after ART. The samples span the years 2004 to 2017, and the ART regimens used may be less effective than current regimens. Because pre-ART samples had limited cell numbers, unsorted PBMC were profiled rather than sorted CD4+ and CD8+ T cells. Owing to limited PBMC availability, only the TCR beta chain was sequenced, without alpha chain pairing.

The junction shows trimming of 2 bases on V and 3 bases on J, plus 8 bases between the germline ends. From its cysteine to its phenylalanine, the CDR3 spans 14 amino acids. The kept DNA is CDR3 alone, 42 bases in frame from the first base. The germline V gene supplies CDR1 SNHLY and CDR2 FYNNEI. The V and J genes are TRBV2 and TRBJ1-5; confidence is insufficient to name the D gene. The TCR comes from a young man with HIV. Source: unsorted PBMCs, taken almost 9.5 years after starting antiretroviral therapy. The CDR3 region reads CASSETYNNQPQHF. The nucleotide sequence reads TGTGCCAGCAGTGAAACCTATAACAATCAGCCCCAGCATTTT.